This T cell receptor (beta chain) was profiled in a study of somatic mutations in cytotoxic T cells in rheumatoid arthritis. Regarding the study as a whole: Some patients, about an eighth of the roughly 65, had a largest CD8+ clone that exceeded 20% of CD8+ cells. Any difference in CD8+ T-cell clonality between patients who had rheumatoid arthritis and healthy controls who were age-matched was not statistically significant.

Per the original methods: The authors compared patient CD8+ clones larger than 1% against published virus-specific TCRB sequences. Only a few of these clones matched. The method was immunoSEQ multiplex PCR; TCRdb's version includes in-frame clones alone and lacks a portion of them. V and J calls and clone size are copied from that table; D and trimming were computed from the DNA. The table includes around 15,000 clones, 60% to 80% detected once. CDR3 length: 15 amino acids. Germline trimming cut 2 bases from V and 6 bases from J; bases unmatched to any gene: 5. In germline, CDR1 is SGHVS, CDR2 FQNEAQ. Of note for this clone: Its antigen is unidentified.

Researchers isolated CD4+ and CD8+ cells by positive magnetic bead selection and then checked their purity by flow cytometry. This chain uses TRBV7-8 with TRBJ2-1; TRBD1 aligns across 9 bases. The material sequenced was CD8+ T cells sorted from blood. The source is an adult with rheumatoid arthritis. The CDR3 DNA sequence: TGTGCCAGCAGCTTAAGACAGGGGGGGGTCAATGAGCAGTTCTTC. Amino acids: CASSLRQGGVNEQFF.